A single sample is the source of the 6 T cell receptor beta chains below, sequenced in a study of T cell repertoires in cytomegalovirus infection. A single record per CDR3 protein comes from TCRdb applying MiXCR to the reads. Among about a million distinct CDR3 sequences listed, around 31% were seen once. These TCRs' antigens remain unknown. The sample here was cultured CD8+ T cells from PBMCs, taken from culture after CMV antigen stimulation. These receptors came from a human donor in good health (CMV status not recorded). Some clones in this sample may be carry-over from other donors' samples.

V and J are TRBV28 and TRBJ2-2; TRBD2 might be the D (5 bases). The CDR3 covers 15 residues. Trimming shortened V by 4 bases and J by 5 bases, and 14 bases separated the two germline ends. Germline values: CDR1 MDHEN, CDR2 SYDVKM. For the CDR3, the DNA is TGTGCCAGCAGTTCATGGCGAGAGGGTACCGGGGAGCTGTTTTTT. Translated, it gives CASSSWREGTGELFF.

The CDR3 coding sequence is TGTGCCACCAGTGATGGGTCAGCCCCGAGGGAGACCCAGTACTTC. This encodes CATSDGSAPRETQYF. The J gene is TRBJ2-5, the V gene TRBV24-1, with D uncertain. Trimming removed 3 bases from V and 5 bases from J, with 15 bases in between. This CDR3 has 15 residues. Germline V gene lookup returns CDR1 KGHDR and CDR2 SFDVKD.

V and J are TRBV27 and TRBJ1-2; TRBD1 is a possible D gene (5 bases). Germline CDR1 and CDR2: MNHEY and SMNVEV (reference sequence). The V end lost 6 bases, the J end lost 5 bases, and 19 bases lay between the germline ends. The CDR3 loop spans 15 amino acids. CDR3 nucleotide sequence: TGTGCCAGCAGCCGCGGGACGGCTGGCTCTTATGGCTACACCTTC. This gives the protein CASSRGTAGSYGYTF.

CDR3 protein: CATLDRDRPTGELFF. CDR3 DNA sequence: TGTGCCACCTTAGATCGGGACAGACCGACCGGGGAGCTGTTTTTT. The V gene is TRBV12-3 or TRBV12-4, the J gene TRBJ2-2; TRBD1 matches at 7 bases. This CDR3 has 15 residues. Trimming took 10 bases from V and 5 from J; bases not matched to a gene: 13.

The chain combines TRBV19 with TRBJ1-1; D is unclear. CDR3 length equals 16 residues. Looked up from germline, CDR1 is LNHDA and CDR2 is SQIVND (reference sequence). The V end lost 0 bases, the J end lost 4 bases, and 15 bases lay between the germline ends. CDR3 residues: CASSIEENTMGTEAFF. CDR3 DNA sequence: TGTGCCAGTAGTATAGAGGAGAACACCATGGGCACTGAAGCTTTCTTT.

The chain couples TRBV7-9 to TRBJ2-3; TRBD2 aligns across 12 bases. The CDR3 is 19 amino acids. Germline V lookup: CDR1 SEHNR, CDR2 FQNEAQ (reference sequence). Trimming took 3 bases from V and 0 from J; bases not matched to a gene: 10. CDR3 sequence: CASSFPQRTSGVSTDTQYF. The CDR3 region has the DNA TGTGCCAGCAGCTTTCCCCAAAGGACTAGCGGGGTGAGCACAGATACGCAGTATTTT.